Shown below are 7 T cell receptor beta chains from a single sample sequenced in a study of blood T cells in healthy people across ages. Next came a second PCR, run for roughly 6 to 11 cycles, which used a sample-barcoded 5' primer along with a J-beta primer mix. TCRdb recomputed calls from the 5' RACE reads with MiXCR, one row per CDR3 protein. The profile covers more than 900,000 distinct CDR3 sequences, with approximately 26% appearing a single time and around 0.75% taken by the ten largest. These data were also reused for a study on T cells of mothers and their children.

The sequenced sample consisted of blood. These receptors came from a girl aged 2-9 years in good health.

This clonotype was seen repeatedly, ten times or more. The rearrangement links TRBV5-6 to TRBJ2-5; 7 positions agree with TRBD2. The V gene end was trimmed by 2 bases and the J gene end by 5 bases; junction bases not matched to a gene: 3. Germline V gene lookup returns CDR1 SGHDT and CDR2 YYEEEE. This CDR3 spans 13 amino acids. The CDR3 loop is CASSFLGGETQYF. DNA for the CDR3: TGTGCCAGCAGCTTCCTCGGGGGGGAGACCCAGTACTTC.

The chain combines TRBV9 with TRBJ2-5; D may be TRBD1 or TRBD2 (6 bases each). Germline CDR1 reads SGDLS; CDR2 reads YYNGEE. Trimming left V 3 bases short and J 3 bases short, with 18 bases between. This CDR3 spans 16 amino acids. CDR3 sequence (DNA): TGTGCCAGCAGCGAGAGCGGAGGGACACGCGAAGAGACCCAGTACTTC. Translation: CASSESGGTREETQYF.

Only one count was recorded for this clonotype. The V call is TRBV20-1, the J call TRBJ2-7; TRBD2 might be the D (6 bases). There are 15 residues in the CDR3. The germline V gene has CDR1 DFQATT and CDR2 SNEGSKA (reference sequence). V was trimmed by 5 bases and J by 2 bases, leaving 19 bases between them. CDR3 coding DNA: TGCAGTGCTGCACGAGGTAGCGGCGCTACCTACGAGCAGTACTTC. It yields the protein CSAARGSGATYEQYF.

This sequence joins TRBV11-2 and TRBJ2-3, with 9 bases matching TRBD1. V lost 1 base to trimming and J lost 2 bases; unmatched junction nucleotides: 4. This CDR3 contains 16 residues. Germline CDR1 SGHAT, CDR2 FQNNGV. The CDR3 protein is CASSLGTGVTTDTQYF. The CDR3 coding sequence is TGTGCCAGCAGCTTAGGGACAGGGGTAACCACAGATACGCAGTATTTT.

J is TRBJ2-1 and V is TRBV20-1; perhaps TRBD1 as D (5 bases). The J call may be in error: the DNA end matches TRBJ2-7 better. This CDR3 has 13 amino acids. CDR1 is DFQATT and CDR2 is SNEGSKA in the germline V gene (reference sequence). The CDR3 sequence: CSARVGTGNEQYF. CDR3 DNA sequence: TGCAGTGCTAGAGTAGGCACAGGCAACGAGCAGTACTTC.

This clonotype was detected only a few times. The CDR3 DNA follows: TGCGCCAGCAGCTTAAGCATCCGGACAGCCTCCTACGAGCAGTACTTC. This sequence encodes CASSLSIRTASYEQYF. V gene TRBV5-1 combines with J gene TRBJ2-7, with a weak D call TRBD1 (6 bases). CDR1 and CDR2 from the germline V gene are SGHRS and YFSETQ. The CDR3 sequence is 16 residues long. The V end lost 2 bases, the J end lost 0 bases, and 15 bases lay between the germline ends. The full variable domain, completed using reference TRBV5-1 and TRBJ2-7, is KAGVTQTPRYLIKTRGQQVTLSCSPISGHRSVSWYQQTPGQGLQFLFEYFSETQRNKGNFPGRFSGRQFSNSRSEMNVSTLELGDSALYLCASSLSIRTASYEQYFGPGTRLTVT.

This chain's CDR3 is CASSSLFRDRGYTF. The CDR3 coding sequence is TGTGCCAGCAGCTCGCTCTTCCGGGACAGGGGCTACACCTTC. J is TRBJ1-2 and V is TRBV13, with 8 bases lining up with TRBD1. This CDR3 is built from 14 residues. The V gene's germline CDR1 is PRHDT and CDR2 FYEKMQ (reference sequence). Unmatched junction bases numbered 9, after V lost 4 bases and J lost 8 bases.